The 23 T cell receptor beta chains below come from one sample, sequenced in a study of blood T cell repertoires in COVID-19 (dated by TCRdb to about 2020). The library was built by means of the immunoSEQ multiplex PCR assay. TCRdb holds this immuneACCESS table with in-frame rearrangements only. Some clones are missing; in checked studies, unresolved V genes explain under half, and the rest has no known cause. The sample table lists 100,000 to 150,000 clones, more than 85% of them with a count of one. The top ten clonotypes cover roughly 4% of the sample. Sequencing was done on a sample of peripheral blood. The receptor source for this set is a man aged 60 to 69 with COVID-19, enrolled during active disease.

The chain has TRBV7-9 and TRBJ2-7; TRBD1 agrees at 8 bases. The length of the CDR3 is 14 residues. The junction had 10 bases not matched to a gene; V was cut back by 6 bases and J by 6 bases. The germline V gene has CDR1 SEHNR and CDR2 FQNEAQ (reference sequence). The CDR3, as DNA: TGTGCCAGCAGTTGGAGGACAGGGACGGGCGAGCAGTACTTC. It encodes CASSWRTGTGEQYF.

This clone was observed many times. The V gene is TRBV28, the J gene TRBJ1-2; D gene ambiguous. The CDR3 contains 17 residues. CDR1 is MDHEN, CDR2 SYDVKM, per germline. The germline V and J ends were trimmed by 2 bases and 0 bases, with 16 bases remaining between them. The CDR3 sequence is CASSLNSGGPTNYGYTF. The DNA for the CDR3 is TGTGCCAGCAGTTTAAATTCTGGAGGGCCCACTAACTATGGCTACACCTTC.

V gene TRBV2 combines with J gene TRBJ2-7, with 8 bases fitting TRBD1. The CDR3 consists of 16 residues. Germline CDR1 reads SNHLY; CDR2 reads FYNNEI. V lost 6 bases and J lost 4; bases outside the gene matches: 14. In DNA form, the CDR3 reads TGTGCCAGCAGGACAGGGGACCTACCTCGCTCTTACGAGCAGTACTTC. Protein: CASRTGDLPRSYEQYF.

J is TRBJ1-1 and V is TRBV7-9; D is ambiguous. Looked up from germline, CDR1 is SEHNR and CDR2 is FQNEAQ (reference sequence). Trimming took off 2 bases at V and 6 bases at J, with 13 bases between the two ends. This CDR3 has 14 residues. CDR3 region: CASSLLQKGSEAFF. For the CDR3, the DNA is TGTGCCAGCAGCTTATTACAGAAAGGATCTGAAGCTTTCTTT.

This sequence joins TRBV5-1 and TRBJ1-1; TRBD1 aligns across 7 bases. This CDR3 is 13 amino acids long. Germline loops: CDR1 SGHRS, CDR2 YFSETQ. The J segment lost 8 bases and the V segment lost 4 bases, leaving 8 bases of the junction unmatched. CDR3 sequence (DNA): TGCGCCAGCAGCCATAGACAGGGAGAAGAAGCTTTCTTT. It specifies CASSHRQGEEAFF.

The chain carries TRBV19 and TRBJ2-7; D unresolved. The CDR3 is 13 residues long. Germline V CDR1 and CDR2: LNHDA, SQIVND (reference sequence). The V end was cut by 10 bases, the J end by 7 bases, with 20 bases between. The CDR3 protein is CATRPLTGLEQYF. The CDR3 nucleotides read TGTGCCACCAGACCCCTTACGGGTCTAGAGCAGTACTTC.

CDR3 amino acids: CASSIGRDGYEQYF. DNA for the CDR3: TGTGCCAGTAGTATAGGGAGGGACGGCTACGAGCAGTACTTC. J is TRBJ2-7 and V is TRBV19, with TRBD2 as a possible D gene (6 bases). Trimming took off 1 base at V and 3 bases at J, with 10 bases between the two ends. Germline CDR1 is LNHDA and CDR2 is SQIVND (reference sequence). This CDR3 spans 14 amino acids.

The rearrangement joins TRBV4-1 to TRBJ1-5; D unclear. The germline CDR1 and CDR2 sequences are MGHRA and YSYEKL. Trimming pared 2 bases from V and 1 base from J, leaving 15 bases between. The CDR3 is made up of 17 amino acids. The CDR3 loop reads CASSQPGGPRSNQPQHF. CDR3 nucleotide sequence: TGCGCCAGCAGCCAACCCGGCGGCCCCCGGAGCAATCAGCCCCAGCATTTT.

The chain combines TRBV19 with TRBJ2-7; 10 nucleotides match TRBD1. V lost 4 bases, J lost 5 bases, and 8 bases stayed unmatched. Germline assignment: CDR1 LNHDA and CDR2 SQIVND (reference sequence). CDR3 length equals 15 residues. CDR3 nucleotide sequence: TGTGCCAGTAGTACGCTCGGGACAGGGGTCCACGAGCAGTACTTC. It encodes CASSTLGTGVHEQYF.

This chain joins TRBV15 and TRBJ2-1; weak D call: TRBD1 (5 bases). This CDR3 contains 14 residues. Germline-derived CDR1 and CDR2 are LNHNV and YYDKDF (reference sequence). V was cut by 1 base and J by 3 bases, with 7 bases left in between. The CDR3 here is CATSRVGVYNEQFF. The CDR3, as DNA: TGTGCCACCAGCAGAGTAGGGGTCTACAATGAGCAGTTCTTC.

The rearrangement joins TRBV28 to TRBJ1-1, with 9 bases identical to TRBD1. The CDR3 covers 14 residues. V trimming: 4 bases; J trimming: 5 bases; junction bases outside the gene matches: 5. In germline, CDR1 is MDHEN, CDR2 SYDVKM. CDR3 DNA: TGTGCCAGCAGTTCACAGGGGGCGCTAACTGAAGCTTTCTTT. Protein: CASSSQGALTEAFF.

This clone was recorded only once. An end of the junction does not agree with germline; a read error may underlie this. The rearrangement joins TRBV19 to TRBJ1-3; 9 bases are a match to TRBD1. Germline V CDR1 and CDR2: LNHDA, SQIVND (reference sequence). The CDR3 is made up of 14 amino acids. The CDR3 DNA reads TGTGCCAGCAGTACAGGGGGCCATGGAAACACCATATATTTT. This sequence encodes CASSTGGHGNTIYF.

The chain is built from TRBV7-2 and TRBJ2-2, with TRBD1 identical over 7 bases. CDR3 size: 15 residues. V lost 5 bases, J lost 1 base, and 4 bases stayed unmatched. CDR1 and CDR2 (germline): SGHTA, FQGNSA. The CDR3 DNA sequence: TGTGCCAGCAGCGGACGACAGGGGAACACCGGGGAGCTGTTTTTT. Translated, it gives CASSGRQGNTGELFF. The full variable domain, its missing parts supplied by reference TRBV7-2 and TRBJ2-2, is GAGVSQSPSNKVTEKGKDVELRCDPISGHTALYWYRQSLGQGLEFLIYFQGNSAPDKSGLPSDRFSAERTGGSVSTLTIQRTQQEDSAVYLCASSGRQGNTGELFFGEGSRLTVL.

This chain joins TRBV28 and TRBJ1-1, with D possibly being TRBD1 (5 bases). Germline CDR1 and CDR2: MDHEN and SYDVKM. Between the trimmed V and J ends, which lost 8 bases and 0 bases, there was a span of 16 bases. The CDR3 consists of 15 residues. As DNA, the CDR3 is TGTGCCAGCCTGGGAAGGGGCAGCCTGAACACTGAAGCTTTCTTT. This translates into CASLGRGSLNTEAFF.

This chain links TRBV3-1 (or the pseudogene TRBV3-2) with TRBJ2-7; 9 nucleotides line up with TRBD2. The CDR3 has 17 amino acids. Germline assignment: CDR1 LGHDT and CDR2 YNNKEL (reference sequence). The V gene end was trimmed by 1 base and the J gene end by 7 bases; junction bases not matched to a gene: 14. DNA for the CDR3: TGTGCCAGCAGCCAAGGTTGGGGTGGCGGGGGGGCCTTGGAGCAGTACTTC. Residues: CASSQGWGGGGALEQYF.

The chain has TRBV19 and TRBJ2-3, with 12 bases aligning to TRBD1. Germline CDR1 is LNHDA and CDR2 is SQIVND (reference sequence). This CDR3 spans 16 amino acids. V lost 6 bases, J lost 3 bases, and 7 bases stayed unmatched. This chain's CDR3 is CASSGTGGVWTDTQYF. CDR3 DNA sequence: TGTGCCAGTAGCGGGACAGGGGGCGTTTGGACAGATACGCAGTATTTT. Full variable domain (missing parts from reference TRBV19 and TRBJ2-3): DGGITQSPKYLFRKEGQNVTLSCEQNLNHDAMYWYRQDPGQGLRLIYYSQIVNDFQKGDIAEGYSVSREKKESFPLTVTSAQKNPTAFYLCASSGTGGVWTDTQYFGPGTRLTVL.

The chain has TRBV16 and TRBJ1-1; D might be TRBD1 (6 bases). CDR1 KGHSY and CDR2 FQNENV come from the germline V gene. V was cut by 5 bases and J by 3 bases, with 13 bases left in between. The CDR3 is made up of 14 amino acids. The CDR3 nucleotides read TGTGCCAGCAGCGGAGAACAGGGTTACACTGAAGCTTTCTTT. This encodes CASSGEQGYTEAFF.

DNA of the CDR3: TGTGCCAGCAGTTTTTGGGGACAGGGGAGTAAGAGTTCACCCCTCCACTTT. Translated: CASSFWGQGSKSSPLHF. The chain is built from TRBV27 and TRBJ1-6; the match to TRBD1 covers 10 bases. Germline CDR1 and CDR2: MNHEY and SMNVEV (reference sequence). Germline trimming cut 3 bases from V and 9 bases from J; bases unmatched to any gene: 11. CDR3 size: 17 residues.

J is TRBJ1-5 and V is TRBV7-9, with 8 bases lining up with TRBD1. CDR1 SEHNR and CDR2 FQNEAQ come from the germline V gene (reference sequence). CDR3 length: 19 residues. V lost 3 bases to trimming and J lost 0 bases; unmatched junction nucleotides: 13. The CDR3 nucleotides are TGTGCCAGCAGCTTTCCGGGACAGGCTATAGATTATAGCAATCAGCCCCAGCATTTT. Translation gives CASSFPGQAIDYSNQPQHF. Using reference TRBV7-9 and TRBJ1-5 for the parts outside the CDR3, the full variable domain is DTGVSQNPRHKITKRGQNVTFRCDPISEHNRLYWYRQTLGQGPEFLTYFQNEAQLEKSRLLSDRFSAERPKGSFSTLEIQRTEQGDSAMYLCASSFPGQAIDYSNQPQHFGDGTRLSIL.

This sequence joins TRBV5-8 and TRBJ2-2; D ambiguous. The V end lost 2 bases, the J end lost 8 bases, and 19 bases lay between the germline ends. CDR1 is SGHTS and CDR2 is YDEGEE in the germline V gene. The CDR3 is 16 amino acids. Written as DNA, the CDR3 is TGTGCCAGCAGCTTTCCGGGTCCCTCTTCACCGGGGGAGCTGTTTTTT. It encodes CASSFPGPSSPGELFF. Full variable domain (remainder filled in from reference TRBV5-8 and TRBJ2-2): EAGVTQSPTHLIKTRGQQATLRCSPISGHTSVYWYQQALGLGLQFLLWYDEGEERNRGNFPPRFSGRQFPNYSSELNVNALELEDSALYLCASSFPGPSSPGELFFGEGSRLTVL.

This clone was seen a single time. This chain uses TRBV30 with TRBJ1-1, with D possibly TRBD1 on 5 matching bases. The CDR3 is made up of 13 amino acids. With 4 bases removed from V and 0 bases from J, the gap between germline ends came to 9 bases. CDR1 is GTSNPN and CDR2 is SVGIG in the germline V gene (reference sequence). DNA of the CDR3: TGTGCCTGGAAGGTAGGGGTGAACACTGAAGCTTTCTTT. Its translation is CAWKVGVNTEAFF.

The V gene is TRBV6-1, the J gene TRBJ1-5; 8 bases align to TRBD1. Germline V gives CDR1 MNHNS, CDR2 SASEGT. The CDR3 has 16 amino acids. Losses at the gene ends were 4 bases for V and 5 bases for J; bases not matched to a gene: 10. The CDR3 DNA reads TGTGCCAGCAGTGGAGACAGGGGAAGGTTGGATCAGCCCCAGCATTTT. Translation gives CASSGDRGRLDQPQHF.

The rearrangement uses TRBV5-1 and TRBJ2-3, with TRBD2 matching over 7 bases. The ends lost 2 bases at V and 2 bases at J; junction bases unmatched: 5. The V gene's germline CDR1 is SGHRS and CDR2 YFSETQ. The CDR3 extends over 15 amino acids. CDR3 bases: TGCGCCAGCAGCTTTGGCGGGGGACTCACAGATACGCAGTATTTT. Amino acids: CASSFGGGLTDTQYF.